The 7 T cell receptor beta chains below come from one sample, sequenced in a study of T cells after yellow fever vaccination. Using its own MiXCR run on the 5' RACE reads, TCRdb lists one record per CDR3 protein. The top ten clones hold about 3.7% of a sample with some 300,000 distinct CDR3 sequences, 8.7% of them seen once. The specimen was CD4+ T cells sorted from PBMCs, collected 5 days after the yellow fever booster vaccination. These receptors all stem from a man between 18 and 35 years old who received the YFV17D yellow fever vaccine.

This clonotype showed up just a few times. This chain connects TRBV2 to TRBJ1-5; D possibly corresponds to TRBD1 (5 bases). The CDR3 has 13 residues. V was clipped by 6 bases and J by 4 bases, with 10 bases between them. In germline, CDR1 is SNHLY, CDR2 FYNNEI. In nucleotides, the CDR3 is TGTGCCAGCAGGGCGACAGTTAATCAGCCCCAGCATTTT. Translating gives CASRATVNQPQHF.

The chain carries TRBV18 and TRBJ1-2; no firm D call. The CDR3 consists of 17 residues. V dropped 4 bases and J dropped 4 bases, with 22 bases sitting between them. Germline lookup yields CDR1 KGHSH and CDR2 LQKENI. CDR3: CASSLFRALRDIYGYTF. The DNA of the CDR3 is TGTGCCAGCTCACTCTTCCGGGCCCTTCGGGATATCTATGGCTACACCTTC.

This chain links TRBV10-3 with TRBJ1-1, with D unresolved. Trimming removed 4 bases from V and 4 bases from J, with 13 bases in between. CDR1 and CDR2 from the germline V gene are ENHRY and SYGVKD. This CDR3 spans 14 amino acids. The CDR3 sequence is CAISGQVVGTEAFF. As DNA, the CDR3 is TGTGCCATCAGTGGCCAGGTGGTGGGCACTGAAGCTTTCTTT.

V usage is TRBV20-1 and J usage is TRBJ2-3; D is unclear. CDR1 is DFQATT, CDR2 SNEGSKA, per germline (reference sequence). Trimming removed 1 base at V and 0 bases at J, with 11 bases between. The CDR3 has 15 residues. This CDR3 is CSARVRGLSTDTQYF. CDR3 DNA: TGCAGTGCTAGAGTCCGCGGATTGAGCACAGATACGCAGTATTTT.

This clonotype was counted a few times. This rearrangement joins TRBV4-2 to TRBJ1-5; 7 positions agree with TRBD1. Trimming removed 0 bases from V and 5 bases from J; junction bases left unmatched: 4. Germline CDR1 and CDR2: LGHNA and YNFKEQ. CDR3 length: 15 amino acids. This CDR3 reads CASSQEGQGDQPQHF. CDR3 in DNA: TGTGCCAGCAGCCAAGAAGGGCAGGGGGATCAGCCCCAGCATTTT.

In its sample, this clonotype was seen a few times. The V and J genes are TRBV7-2 and TRBJ2-5; TRBD2 matches at 9 bases. This CDR3 is 17 amino acids long. Germline V gives CDR1 SGHTA, CDR2 FQGNSA. Germline trimming cut 5 bases from V and 0 bases from J; bases unmatched to any gene: 10. The CDR3 sequence is CASSDGLAGLYQETQYF. DNA of the CDR3: TGTGCCAGCAGCGATGGGCTAGCGGGGCTGTACCAAGAGACCCAGTACTTC.

J is TRBJ2-7 and V is TRBV5-1; 11 bases are a match to TRBD1. Trimming at V came to 4 bases and at J to 5 bases, leaving 5 bases not matched to a gene. This CDR3 has 14 residues. Germline V gives CDR1 SGHRS, CDR2 YFSETQ. CDR3 amino acids: CASSQGTGGDEQYV. Written as DNA, the CDR3 is TGCGCCAGCAGCCAAGGGACAGGGGGTGACGAGCAGTACGTC.